This T cell receptor (beta chain) was obtained from a study of identical twins. Points from the study as a whole: The study found weaker excess twin sharing in beta out-of-frame sequences.

MiXCR, applied by TCRdb to the 5' RACE reads, yields one record per CDR3 protein. The top ten hold 1.5% to 2% of the sample, which has around 960,000 distinct CDR3 sequences, 9% to 15% seen once. In regard to this clonotype: Antigen unknown.

The CDR3 covers 18 residues. Germline CDR1 is SGHAT and CDR2 is FQDESV (reference sequence). The junction had 10 bases not matched to a gene; V was cut back by 4 bases and J by 0 bases. These same data were also listed under a study on yellow fever vaccine responses in identical twins.

Material for sequencing was PBMCs. The rearrangement links TRBV11-1 to TRBJ2-2, with 8 positions matching TRBD2. This TCR came from a young woman in good health. The CDR3: CASSSILADAANTGELFF. CDR3 sequence (DNA): TGTGCCAGCAGCTCCATACTAGCGGACGCAGCGAACACCGGGGAGCTGTTTTTT.